The 15 T cell receptor beta chains below come from one sample, sequenced in a study of blood T cell repertoires in COVID-19 (dated by TCRdb to the early 2020s). The protocol used for the library was the immunoSEQ multiplex PCR assay. TCRdb retrieved this table from immuneACCESS and kept in-frame rearrangements only. Not all clones are present; in checked studies, unresolved V genes account for under half, and no reason is known for the remainder. For this sample there are 250,000 to 350,000 clones; 70% to 85% appear just once. The ten largest clonotypes hold 0.87% of the sample. Sequencing was done on a sample of peripheral blood. The receptors shown here come from a human donor with COVID-19, enrolled during active disease. The donor label of this sample is uncertain.

The V call is TRBV30, the J call TRBJ2-4, with 8 positions matching TRBD1. After removal of 2 bases from V and 2 bases from J, the junction contained 11 bases not matched to a gene. CDR3 length: 17 residues. The germline CDR1 and CDR2 sequences are GTSNPN and SVGIG (reference sequence). The CDR3 spells CAWSFLRQGRSKNIQYF. CDR3 nucleotides: TGTGCCTGGAGTTTTTTAAGACAGGGGAGGTCCAAAAACATTCAGTACTTC.

CDR3 sequence: CASSSGDRPANAEAFF. Written as DNA, the CDR3 is TGCGCCAGCAGCTCGGGGGACAGGCCAGCAAACGCTGAAGCTTTCTTT. The V and J genes are TRBV5-1 and TRBJ1-1; 8 nucleotides line up with TRBD1. From germline, CDR1 is SGHRS and CDR2 YFSETQ. V lost 3 bases to trimming and J lost 6 bases; unmatched junction nucleotides: 13. The CDR3 runs 16 residues.

A single count supports this clone. The V call is TRBV6-2 or TRBV6-3, the J call TRBJ1-1, with 7 bases fitting TRBD1. This CDR3 has 15 residues. CDR1 and CDR2 (germline): MNHEY, SVGEGT. Trimming at V came to 4 bases and at J to 1 base, leaving 6 bases not matched to a gene. The CDR3 here is CASSSQGVGNTEAFF. CDR3 bases: TGTGCCAGCAGTTCCCAGGGGGTAGGGAACACTGAAGCTTTCTTT.

This clone showed up just a few times. In nucleotides, the CDR3 is TGTGCCAGCAGCGTAGTAACTAGCGGGAACGGAGAGCTGTTTTTT. This gives the protein CASSVVTSGNGELFF. This rearrangement joins TRBV9 to TRBJ2-2, with 10 bases identical to TRBD2. The CDR3 length is 15 residues. The J segment lost 11 bases and the V segment lost 0 bases, leaving 7 bases of the junction unmatched. CDR1 is SGDLS and CDR2 is YYNGEE in the germline V gene.

This CDR3 reads CASSYGGNQPQHF. For the CDR3, the DNA is TGTGCCAGCAGTTACGGCGGTAATCAGCCCCAGCATTTT. The V call is TRBV6-2 or TRBV6-3, the J call TRBJ1-5; D not resolved. The CDR3 spans 13 residues. Germline values: CDR1 MNHEY, CDR2 SVGEGT. V was trimmed by 2 bases and J by 4 bases, leaving 6 bases between them.

This clone appeared once. Other DNA variants within this sample encode the same CDR3. The CDR3 nucleotides are TGCGCCAGCAGCTTAGACAGTAATTCACCCCTCCACTTT. Residues: CASSLDSNSPLHF. The chain carries TRBV5-1 and TRBJ1-6; tentative D call: TRBD1 (5 bases). The CDR3 is 13 amino acids. The V end lost 2 bases, the J end lost 6 bases, and 6 bases lay between the germline ends. The V gene's germline CDR1 is SGHRS and CDR2 YFSETQ.

The chain links TRBV4-3 to TRBJ2-7; possible D gene TRBD1, 5 bases. The CDR3 length is 16 residues. With 0 bases removed from V and 2 bases from J, the gap between germline ends came to 14 bases. In germline, CDR1 is LGHNA, CDR2 YSLEER. The CDR3 DNA sequence: TGCGCCAGCAGCCAAGACATCCCCCCCAGGGCCTACGAGCAGTACTTC. It codes for CASSQDIPPRAYEQYF.

The rearrangement joins TRBV9 to TRBJ2-1; tentative D call: TRBD2 (5 bases). V dropped 3 bases and J dropped 7 bases, with 17 bases sitting between them. Germline-derived CDR1 and CDR2 are SGDLS and YYNGEE. This CDR3 is 15 amino acids long. The CDR3 loop is CASSAGGGRGNEQFF. In nucleotides, the CDR3 is TGTGCCAGCAGCGCCGGAGGAGGACGGGGTAATGAGCAGTTCTTC.

The chain employs TRBV7-3 and TRBJ2-7, with 7 nucleotides matching TRBD2. The V segment lost 2 bases and the J segment 0 bases; nucleotides outside the gene matches: 4. Germline lookup yields CDR1 SGHTA and CDR2 FQGTGA. The CDR3 runs 15 residues. CDR3 bases: TGTGCCAGCAGCTTAGGGGGGGACCTCTCCTACGAGCAGTACTTC. Translation gives CASSLGGDLSYEQYF.

The chain is built from TRBV28 and TRBJ1-5; no firm D call. CDR3 length: 15 residues. V gave up 4 bases and J gave up 4 bases, with 14 bases separating them. Germline CDR1 reads MDHEN; CDR2 reads SYDVKM. CDR3 nucleotide sequence: TGTGCCAGCAGTTCGGGGTCCCCGGAAAATCAGCCCCAGCATTTT. This encodes CASSSGSPENQPQHF.

V usage is TRBV27 and J usage is TRBJ1-2; D gene ambiguous. V was clipped by 6 bases and J by 7 bases, with 18 bases between them. The germline CDR1 and CDR2 sequences are MNHEY and SMNVEV (reference sequence). The CDR3 loop spans 14 amino acids. The CDR3 is CASRPNLPAAGYTF. CDR3 nucleotides: TGTGCCAGCAGGCCTAATCTCCCGGCGGCTGGCTACACCTTC.

The CDR3 loop reads CATSDSFKGGRADTQYF. The CDR3 DNA sequence: TGTGCCACCAGTGACAGTTTCAAAGGCGGGAGAGCAGATACGCAGTATTTT. J is TRBJ2-3 and V is TRBV24-1, with TRBD2 matching over 7 bases. The germline V gene encodes CDR1 KGHDR and CDR2 SFDVKD. Trimming took 4 bases from V and 4 from J; bases not matched to a gene: 13. The CDR3 is 17 amino acids.

The table lists this clone with a count of one. Other DNA sequences in the same sample also yield this CDR3. The chain carries TRBV7-8 and TRBJ1-2, with D hard to call. Germline V gene data show CDR1 as SGHVS and CDR2 as FQNEAQ. V shed 0 bases and J shed 3 bases, with 5 bases lying between them. The CDR3 has 13 amino acids. The CDR3 sequence: CASSLAGDYGYTF. Written as DNA, the CDR3 is TGTGCCAGCAGCTTAGCCGGAGACTATGGCTACACCTTC.

V gene TRBV11-2 combines with J gene TRBJ1-5; D is uncertain. Germline V gene sequence: CDR1 SGHAT, CDR2 FQNNGV. The CDR3 has 13 amino acids. Trimming pared 1 base from V and 5 bases from J, leaving 6 bases between. In DNA, the CDR3 is TGTGCCAGCAGCTTAGTTGTAGATCAGCCCCAGCATTTT. It is translated as CASSLVVDQPQHF.

This rearrangement joins TRBV6-5 to TRBJ2-1, with D possibly being TRBD2 (6 bases). The CDR3 is 14 residues long. Germline CDR1 reads MNHEY; CDR2 reads SVGAGI. Trimming left V 5 bases short and J 7 bases short, with 15 bases between. The CDR3 DNA reads TGTGCCAGCAGTCAACTGGAGGGTGTAAATGAGCAGTTCTTC. The encoded protein is CASSQLEGVNEQFF.